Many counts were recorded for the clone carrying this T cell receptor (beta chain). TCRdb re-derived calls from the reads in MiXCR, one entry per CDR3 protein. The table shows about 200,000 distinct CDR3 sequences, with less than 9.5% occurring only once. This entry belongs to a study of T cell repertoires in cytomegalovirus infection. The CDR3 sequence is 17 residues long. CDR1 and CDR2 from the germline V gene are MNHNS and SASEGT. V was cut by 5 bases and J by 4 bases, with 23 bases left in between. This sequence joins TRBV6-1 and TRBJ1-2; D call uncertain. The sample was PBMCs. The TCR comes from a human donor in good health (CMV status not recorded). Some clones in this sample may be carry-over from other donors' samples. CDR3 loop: CASSKSRASPKSYGYTF. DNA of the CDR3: TGTGCCAGCAGTAAATCCCGGGCCAGTCCTAAATCCTATGGCTACACCTTC.